This T cell receptor (beta chain) came from a study of blood T cell repertoires in COVID-19. Study in general: Italy, Spain and the United States were the sources of the convalescent and acute COVID-19 samples. Sample material is recorded as cDNA or gDNA derived from T cells, B-cell-depleted T cells, or PBMCs.

This clone rates as medium-sized. Germline V CDR1 and CDR2: MNHNY, SVGAGI (reference sequence). The length of the CDR3 is 15 residues. The V end was cut by 6 bases, the J end by 9 bases, with 21 bases between. In the authors' workflow: Estimates of nucleated cell counts were drawn from the amplification of reference gene primers. Only in-frame clones appear in the TCRdb table, and some are missing; sequencing was by immunoSEQ multiplex PCR. V and J calls and clone size are as listed in that table; D and trimming were resolved from the DNA. The table lists tens of thousands of clones, less than 85% of them singletons, with approximately 2.5% in the top ten.

The clonotype originates from a man in his fifties or sixties with acute or convalescent COVID-19. The chain uses TRBV6-6 and TRBJ2-1; a possible D gene is TRBD2 (6 bases). The sample was peripheral blood. CDR3: CASSQSGDRGAEQFF. The CDR3 nucleotides are TGTGCCAGCAGCCAGTCGGGGGACCGAGGTGCTGAGCAGTTCTTC.